This TCR beta chain emerged from a study of OX40 agonist ivuxolimab in advanced cancers. The assay was immunoSEQ multiplex PCR, and TCRdb's table has in-frame clones only and misses some. The sample includes roughly 25,000 clones, 80% to 90% of them seen just once. CDR1 MNHNS and CDR2 SASEGT come from the germline V gene. The CDR3 loop spans 15 amino acids. V dropped 6 bases and J dropped 0; count of bases not matched to a gene: 3. The specimen comprised CD4+ or CD8+ T cells sorted from blood, sampled in a trial of the OX40 agonist ivuxolimab. The chain is built from TRBV6-1 and TRBJ2-1, with 9 bases that match TRBD2. The TCR sequence derives from an adult with an advanced solid tumor such as melanoma, head and neck, liver or kidney cancer. The CDR3 here is CASRLSGSSYNEQFF. The CDR3 DNA sequence: TGTGCCAGCAGGCTTAGCGGGAGCTCCTACAATGAGCAGTTCTTC.